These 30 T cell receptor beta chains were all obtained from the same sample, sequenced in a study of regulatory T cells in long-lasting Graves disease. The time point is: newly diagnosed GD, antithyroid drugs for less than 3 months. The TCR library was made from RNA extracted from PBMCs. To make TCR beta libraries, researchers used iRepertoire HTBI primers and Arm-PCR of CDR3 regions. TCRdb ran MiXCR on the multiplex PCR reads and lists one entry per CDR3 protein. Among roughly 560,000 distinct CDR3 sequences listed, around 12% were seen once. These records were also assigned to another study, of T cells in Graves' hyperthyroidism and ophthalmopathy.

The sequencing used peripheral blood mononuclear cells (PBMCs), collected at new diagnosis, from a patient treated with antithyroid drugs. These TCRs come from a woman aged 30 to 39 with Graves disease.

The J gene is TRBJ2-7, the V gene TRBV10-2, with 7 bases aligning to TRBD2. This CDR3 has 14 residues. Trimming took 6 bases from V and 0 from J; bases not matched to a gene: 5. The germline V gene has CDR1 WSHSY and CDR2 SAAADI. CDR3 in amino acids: CASREGLNSYEQYF. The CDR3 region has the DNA TGCGCCAGCAGAGAGGGACTAAACTCCTACGAGCAGTACTTC.

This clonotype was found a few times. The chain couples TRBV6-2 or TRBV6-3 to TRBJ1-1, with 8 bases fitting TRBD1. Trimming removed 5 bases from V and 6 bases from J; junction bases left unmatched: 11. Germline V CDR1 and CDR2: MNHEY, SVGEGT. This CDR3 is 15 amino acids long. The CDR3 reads CASSQAGQGFAEAFF. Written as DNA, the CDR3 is TGTGCCAGCAGTCAGGCAGGACAGGGTTTCGCTGAAGCTTTCTTT.

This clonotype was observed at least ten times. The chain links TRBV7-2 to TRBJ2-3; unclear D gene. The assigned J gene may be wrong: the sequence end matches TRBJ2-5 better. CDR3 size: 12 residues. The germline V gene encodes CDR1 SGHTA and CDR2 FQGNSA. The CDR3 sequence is CASSLGPGTQYF. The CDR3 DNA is TGTGCCAGCAGCTTGGGCCCTGGAACCCAGTACTTC.

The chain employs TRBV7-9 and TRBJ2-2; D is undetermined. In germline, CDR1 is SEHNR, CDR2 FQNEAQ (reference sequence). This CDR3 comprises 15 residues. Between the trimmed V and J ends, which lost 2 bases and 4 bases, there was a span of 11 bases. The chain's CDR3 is CASSLLSQLTGELFF. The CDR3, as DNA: TGTGCCAGCAGCTTACTGTCACAGCTCACCGGGGAGCTGTTTTTT.

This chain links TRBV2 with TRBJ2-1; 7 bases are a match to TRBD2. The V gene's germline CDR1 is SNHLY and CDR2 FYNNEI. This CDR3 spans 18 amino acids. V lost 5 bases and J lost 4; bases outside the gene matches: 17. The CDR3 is CASSSFGLADLGYNEQFF. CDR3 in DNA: TGTGCCAGCAGTTCCTTCGGGCTAGCGGACCTAGGGTACAATGAGCAGTTCTTC.

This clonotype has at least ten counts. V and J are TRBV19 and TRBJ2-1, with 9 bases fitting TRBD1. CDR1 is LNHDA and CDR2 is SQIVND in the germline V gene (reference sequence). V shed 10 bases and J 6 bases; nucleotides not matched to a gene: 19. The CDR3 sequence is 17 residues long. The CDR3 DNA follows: TGTGCCACCAGCCCGGGGACAGGGATTAAATTCGTCAATGAGCAGTTCTTC. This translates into CATSPGTGIKFVNEQFF.

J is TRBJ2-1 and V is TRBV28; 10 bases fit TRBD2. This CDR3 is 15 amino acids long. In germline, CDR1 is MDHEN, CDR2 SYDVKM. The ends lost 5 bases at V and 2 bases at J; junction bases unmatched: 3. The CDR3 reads CASSTLAGAYNEQFF. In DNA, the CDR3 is TGTGCCAGCAGTACCCTAGCGGGGGCCTACAATGAGCAGTTCTTC.

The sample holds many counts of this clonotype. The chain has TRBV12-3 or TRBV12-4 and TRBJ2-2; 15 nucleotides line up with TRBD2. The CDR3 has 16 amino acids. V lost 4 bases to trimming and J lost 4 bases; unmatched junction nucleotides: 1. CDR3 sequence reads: CASSSGLAGGTGELFF. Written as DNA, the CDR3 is TGTGCCAGCAGTTCGGGACTAGCGGGAGGCACCGGGGAGCTGTTTTTT.

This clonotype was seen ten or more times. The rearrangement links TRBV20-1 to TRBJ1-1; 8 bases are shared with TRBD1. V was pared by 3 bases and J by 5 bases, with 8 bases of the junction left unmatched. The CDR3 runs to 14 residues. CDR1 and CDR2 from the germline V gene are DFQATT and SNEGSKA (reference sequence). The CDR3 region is CSASRGPVGTEAFF. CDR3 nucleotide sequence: TGCAGTGCTAGCAGGGGGCCGGTTGGGACTGAAGCTTTCTTT.

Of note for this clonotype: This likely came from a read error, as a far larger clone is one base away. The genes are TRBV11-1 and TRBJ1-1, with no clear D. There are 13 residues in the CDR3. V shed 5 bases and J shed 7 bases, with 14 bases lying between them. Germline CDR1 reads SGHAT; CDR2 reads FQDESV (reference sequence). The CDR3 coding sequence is TGTGCCAGCAGCGAAGGACGGACCAGTGAAGCTTTCTTT. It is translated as CASSEGRTSEAFF. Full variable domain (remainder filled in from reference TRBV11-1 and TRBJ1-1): EAEVAQSPRYKITEKSQAVAFWCDPISGHATLYWYRQILGQGPELLVQFQDESVVDDSQLPKDRFSAERLKGVDSTLKIQPAELGDSAMYLCASSEGRTSEAFFGQGTRLTVV.

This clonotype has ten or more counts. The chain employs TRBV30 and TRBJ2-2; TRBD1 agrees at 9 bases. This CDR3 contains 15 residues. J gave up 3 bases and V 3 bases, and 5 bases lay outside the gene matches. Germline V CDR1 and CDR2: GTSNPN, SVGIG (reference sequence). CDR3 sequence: CAWSGGDRDTGELFF. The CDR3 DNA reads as TGTGCCTGGAGCGGCGGGGACAGGGACACCGGGGAGCTGTTTTTT.

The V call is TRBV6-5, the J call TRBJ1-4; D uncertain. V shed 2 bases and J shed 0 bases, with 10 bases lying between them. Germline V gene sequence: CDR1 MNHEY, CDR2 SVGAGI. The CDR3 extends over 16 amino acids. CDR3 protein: CASSYRGRATNEKLFF. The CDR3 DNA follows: TGTGCCAGCAGTTACCGAGGGCGGGCAACTAATGAAAAACTGTTTTTT.

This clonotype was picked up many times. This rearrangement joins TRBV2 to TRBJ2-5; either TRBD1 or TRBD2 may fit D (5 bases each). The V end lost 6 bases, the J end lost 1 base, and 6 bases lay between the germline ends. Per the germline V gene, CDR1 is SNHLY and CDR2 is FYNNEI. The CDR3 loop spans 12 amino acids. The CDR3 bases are TGTGCCAGCAGGGGACCCCAAGAGACCCAGTACTTC. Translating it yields CASRGPQETQYF.

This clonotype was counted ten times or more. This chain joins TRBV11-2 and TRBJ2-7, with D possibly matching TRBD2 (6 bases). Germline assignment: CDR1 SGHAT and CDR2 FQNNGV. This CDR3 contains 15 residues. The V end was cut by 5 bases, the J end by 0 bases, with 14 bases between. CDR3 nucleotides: TGTGCCAGCAGCGTAACCGGGACTTCCTCCTACGAGCAGTACTTC. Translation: CASSVTGTSSYEQYF.

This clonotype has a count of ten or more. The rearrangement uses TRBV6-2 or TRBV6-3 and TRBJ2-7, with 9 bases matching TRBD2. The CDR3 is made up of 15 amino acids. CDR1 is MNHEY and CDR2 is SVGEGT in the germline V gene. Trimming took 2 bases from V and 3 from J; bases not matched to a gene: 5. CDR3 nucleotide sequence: TGTGCCAGCAGTTACGAGGCGGGAGGGTACTACGAGCAGTACTTC. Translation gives CASSYEAGGYYEQYF.

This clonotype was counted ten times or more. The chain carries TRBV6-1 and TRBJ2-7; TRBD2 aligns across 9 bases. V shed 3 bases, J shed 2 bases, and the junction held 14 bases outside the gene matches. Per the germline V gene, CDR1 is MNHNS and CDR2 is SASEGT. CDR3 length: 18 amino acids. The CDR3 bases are TGTGCCAGCAGTGACCACATTCCGGGCGGGAGGGCCCCCTACGAGCAGTACTTC. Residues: CASSDHIPGGRAPYEQYF.

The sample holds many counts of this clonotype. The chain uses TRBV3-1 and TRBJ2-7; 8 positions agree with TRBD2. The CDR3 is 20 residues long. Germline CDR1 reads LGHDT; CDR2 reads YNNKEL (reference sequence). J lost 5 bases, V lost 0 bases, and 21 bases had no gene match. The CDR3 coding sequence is TGTGCCAGCAGCCAAGATCATTGGGGAGCGGGAGATTCGTCTTTAGACGAGCAGTACTTC. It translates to CASSQDHWGAGDSSLDEQYF.

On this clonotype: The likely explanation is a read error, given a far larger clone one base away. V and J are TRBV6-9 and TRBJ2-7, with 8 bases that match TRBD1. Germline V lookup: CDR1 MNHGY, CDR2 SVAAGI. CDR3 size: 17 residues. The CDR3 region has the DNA TGTACCAGCAGTTACTTAGTACCGGGACAGGAGACCTACGAGCAGTACTTC. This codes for CTSSYLVPGQETYEQYF.

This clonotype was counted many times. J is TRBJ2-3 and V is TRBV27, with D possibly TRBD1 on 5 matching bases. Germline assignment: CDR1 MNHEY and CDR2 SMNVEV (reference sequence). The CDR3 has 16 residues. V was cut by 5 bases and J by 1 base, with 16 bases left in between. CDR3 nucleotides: TGTGCCAGCAGTCCTGGTGTTAGCAGGGGCACAGATACGCAGTATTTT. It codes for CASSPGVSRGTDTQYF.

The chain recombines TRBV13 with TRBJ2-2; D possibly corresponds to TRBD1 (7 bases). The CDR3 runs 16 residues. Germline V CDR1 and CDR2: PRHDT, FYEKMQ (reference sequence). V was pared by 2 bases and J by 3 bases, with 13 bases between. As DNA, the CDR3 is TGTGCCAGCAGCTTATGGCAGGGGGGATACACCGGGGAGCTGTTTTTT. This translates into CASSLWQGGYTGELFF.

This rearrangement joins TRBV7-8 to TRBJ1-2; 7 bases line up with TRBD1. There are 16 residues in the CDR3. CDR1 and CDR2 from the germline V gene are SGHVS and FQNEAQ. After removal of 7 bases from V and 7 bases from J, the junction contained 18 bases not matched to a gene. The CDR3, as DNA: TGTGCCAGCACCCCCCCGGAGACAGGGAGTGGTCTTGGCTACACCTTC. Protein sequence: CASTPPETGSGLGYTF.

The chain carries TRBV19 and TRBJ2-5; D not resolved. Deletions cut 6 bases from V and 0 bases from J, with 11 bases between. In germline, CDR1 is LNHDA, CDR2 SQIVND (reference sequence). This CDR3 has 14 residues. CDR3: CASRAGPNQETQYF. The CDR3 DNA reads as TGTGCCAGTAGAGCCGGGCCTAACCAAGAGACCCAGTACTTC.

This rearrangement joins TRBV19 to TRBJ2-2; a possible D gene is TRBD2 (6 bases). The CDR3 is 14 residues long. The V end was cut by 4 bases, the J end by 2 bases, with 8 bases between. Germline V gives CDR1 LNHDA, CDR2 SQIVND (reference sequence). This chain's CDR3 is CASSRAGNTGELFF. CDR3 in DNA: TGTGCCAGTAGTAGAGCGGGTAACACCGGGGAGCTGTTTTTT.

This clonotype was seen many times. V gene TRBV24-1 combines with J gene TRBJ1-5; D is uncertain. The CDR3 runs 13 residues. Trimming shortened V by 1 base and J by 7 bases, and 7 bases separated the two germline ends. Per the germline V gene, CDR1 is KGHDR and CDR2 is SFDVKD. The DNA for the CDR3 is TGTGCCACCAGTGATTTCGCGGGACAGCCCCAGCATTTT. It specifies CATSDFAGQPQHF.

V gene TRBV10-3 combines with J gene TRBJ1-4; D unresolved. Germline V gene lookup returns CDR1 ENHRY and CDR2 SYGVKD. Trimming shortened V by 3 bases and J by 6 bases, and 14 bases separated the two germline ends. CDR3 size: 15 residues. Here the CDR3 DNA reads TGTGCCATCAGTGATCCCTCCAGAAGAGATGAAAAACTGTTTTTT. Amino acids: CAISDPSRRDEKLFF.

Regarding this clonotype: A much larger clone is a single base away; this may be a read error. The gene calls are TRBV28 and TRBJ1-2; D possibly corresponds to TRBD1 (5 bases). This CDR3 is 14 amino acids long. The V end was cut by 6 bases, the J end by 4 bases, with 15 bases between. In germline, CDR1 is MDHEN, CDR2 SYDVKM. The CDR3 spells CASSQDGAAYGYTF. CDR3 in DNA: TGTGCCAGCAGCCAAGATGGGGCAGCCTATGGCTACACCTTC.

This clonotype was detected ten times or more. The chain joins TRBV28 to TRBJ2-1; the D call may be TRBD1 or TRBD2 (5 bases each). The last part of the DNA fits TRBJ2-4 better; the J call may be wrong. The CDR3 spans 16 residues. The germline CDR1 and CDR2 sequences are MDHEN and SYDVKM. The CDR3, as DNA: TGTGCCAGCAGCCTCTCGTCCCCGGGGCTGACTCATAATCAGTACTTC. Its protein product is CASSLSSPGLTHNQYF.

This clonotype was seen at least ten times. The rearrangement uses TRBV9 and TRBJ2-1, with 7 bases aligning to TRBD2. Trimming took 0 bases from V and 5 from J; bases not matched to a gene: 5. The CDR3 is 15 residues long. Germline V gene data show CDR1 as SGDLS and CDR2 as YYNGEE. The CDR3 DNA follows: TGTGCCAGCAGCGTAGTGGCGGGAGATCACAATGAGCAGTTCTTC. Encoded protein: CASSVVAGDHNEQFF.

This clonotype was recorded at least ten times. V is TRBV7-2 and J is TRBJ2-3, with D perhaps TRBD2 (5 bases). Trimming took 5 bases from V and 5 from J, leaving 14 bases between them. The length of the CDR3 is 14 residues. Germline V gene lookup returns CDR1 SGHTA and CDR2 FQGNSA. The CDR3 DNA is TGTGCCAGCAGCCCCCCCTTCACTAGAGATACGCAGTATTTT. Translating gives CASSPPFTRDTQYF. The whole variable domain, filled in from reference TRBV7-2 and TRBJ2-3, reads GAGVSQSPSNKVTEKGKDVELRCDPISGHTALYWYRQSLGQGLEFLIYFQGNSAPDKSGLPSDRFSAERTGGSVSTLTIQRTQQEDSAVYLCASSPPFTRDTQYFGPGTRLTVL.

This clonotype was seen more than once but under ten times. The CDR3 DNA reads TGTGCCAGCAGCGTAGATTCTGGGGGCAGAACTGAAGCTTTCTTT. It translates to CASSVDSGGRTEAFF. This chain uses TRBV9 with TRBJ1-1; TRBD1 might be the D (6 bases). Germline V gene data show CDR1 as SGDLS and CDR2 as YYNGEE. The CDR3 sequence is 15 residues long. The ends were cut back, 0 bases at V and 5 bases at J, with 14 bases in the middle.